These 23 T cell receptor beta chains came from one sample sequenced in a study of blood T cell repertoires in COVID-19. The protocol was immunoSEQ multiplex PCR, while the TCRdb copy is restricted to in-frame clones and leaves out a portion. The table includes 300,000 to 350,000 clones, over 80% detected once. Material for sequencing was peripheral blood. Receptors originate from a young man with COVID-19, enrolled during active disease.

The chain combines TRBV28 with TRBJ2-1, with D possibly TRBD2 on 6 matching bases. V gave up 5 bases and J gave up 15 bases, with 17 bases separating them. The germline V gene has CDR1 MDHEN and CDR2 SYDVKM. This CDR3 has 12 residues. CDR3 DNA: TGTGCCAGCAGTCAGCCTCTCGGGCGGGGGTTCTTC. Its protein is CASSQPLGRGFF. The variable domain in full, completed from reference TRBV28 and TRBJ2-1, reads DVKVTQSSRYLVKRTGEKVFLECVQDMDHENMFWYRQDPGLGLRLIYFSYDVKMKEKGDIPEGYSVSREKKERFSLILESASTNQTSMYLCASSQPLGRGFFGPGTRLTVL.

Regarding this clone: The sample holds other DNA sequences that translate to the same CDR3. The chain joins TRBV19 to TRBJ1-1, with a possible D match to TRBD1 (6 bases). The CDR3 covers 14 residues. Germline-derived CDR1 and CDR2 are LNHDA and SQIVND (reference sequence). Trimming pared 4 bases from V and 1 base from J, leaving 10 bases between. The CDR3: CASSKRQENTEAFF. CDR3 DNA sequence: TGTGCCAGTAGTAAGAGACAGGAGAACACTGAAGCTTTCTTT. Full variable domain (outside the CDR3, taken from reference TRBV19 and TRBJ1-1): DGGITQSPKYLFRKEGQNVTLSCEQNLNHDAMYWYRQDPGQGLRLIYYSQIVNDFQKGDIAEGYSVSREKKESFPLTVTSAQKNPTAFYLCASSKRQENTEAFFGQGTRLTVV.

V and J are TRBV24-1 and TRBJ2-7, with 8 positions matching TRBD2. Germline values: CDR1 KGHDR, CDR2 SFDVKD. The J segment lost 3 bases and the V segment lost 0 bases, leaving 3 bases of the junction unmatched. The CDR3 runs to 15 residues. This CDR3 reads CATSDLRSGGYEQYF. CDR3 nucleotides: TGTGCCACCAGTGATTTGCGGAGCGGGGGCTACGAGCAGTACTTC.

This chain connects TRBV27 to TRBJ2-4; 8 nucleotides line up with TRBD1. This CDR3 region has 16 residues. The germline V gene encodes CDR1 MNHEY and CDR2 SMNVEV (reference sequence). The J segment lost 1 base and the V segment lost 3 bases, leaving 5 bases of the junction unmatched. CDR3 region: CASSLDRDRAKNIQYF. CDR3 sequence (DNA): TGTGCCAGCAGTTTGGACAGGGATAGGGCCAAAAACATTCAGTACTTC.

V gene TRBV7-2 combines with J gene TRBJ1-1, with D possibly being TRBD1 (6 bases). CDR3 size: 16 residues. The V end lost 5 bases, the J end lost 0 bases, and 16 bases lay between the germline ends. Germline loops: CDR1 SGHTA, CDR2 FQGNSA. CDR3 nucleotide sequence: TGTGCCAGCAGCCCACAGGGCATAAAACTGAACACTGAAGCTTTCTTT. Its protein is CASSPQGIKLNTEAFF.

The chain joins TRBV6-2 or TRBV6-3 to TRBJ1-5, with a tentative D call TRBD1 (6 bases). The V gene lost 5 bases and the J gene lost 2 bases, with 19 bases spanning the gap. Germline V gene lookup returns CDR1 MNHEY and CDR2 SVGEGT. This CDR3 has 17 residues. The CDR3 spells CASSPSGGGVGNQPQHF. The CDR3 nucleotides read TGTGCCAGCAGTCCATCGGGGGGGGGCGTCGGCAATCAGCCCCAGCATTTT.

The chain couples TRBV28 to TRBJ1-3, with TRBD1 as a possible D gene (5 bases). CDR3 length: 15 amino acids. The germline V and J ends were trimmed by 1 base and 4 bases, with 11 bases remaining between them. Germline loops: CDR1 MDHEN, CDR2 SYDVKM. CDR3 nucleotide sequence: TGTGCCAGCAGTTTATTCTCAGGGTCAGGAAACACCATATATTTT. It encodes CASSLFSGSGNTIYF.

This chain joins TRBV5-4 and TRBJ1-6, with 8 positions matching TRBD1. Germline loops: CDR1 SGHNT, CDR2 YYREEE (reference sequence). V gave up 4 bases and J gave up 13 bases; unmatched junction bases: 13. The CDR3 covers 15 residues. The CDR3 DNA reads TGTGCCAGCAGCCTCTGGGACAGGCCTCAGGGGCCCCTCCACTTT. This codes for CASSLWDRPQGPLHF.

The V gene is TRBV6-4, the J gene TRBJ1-1; D gene ambiguous. V lost 0 bases and J lost 3, with 5 bases in between. The germline V gene has CDR1 MRHNA and CDR2 SNTAGT. This CDR3 spans 13 amino acids. The CDR3 protein is CASSDSEYTEAFF. The CDR3 DNA is TGTGCCAGCAGTGACTCTGAGTACACTGAAGCTTTCTTT.

This chain connects TRBV7-3 to TRBJ2-2; 13 nucleotides line up with TRBD2. Germline values: CDR1 SGHTA, CDR2 FQGTGA. The CDR3 runs to 19 residues. After removal of 3 bases from V and 8 bases from J, the junction contained 15 bases not matched to a gene. In DNA, the CDR3 is TGTGCCAGCAGCTTCTTCGCCCCGGGACTAGCGGGAAAGACGGGGGAGCTGTTTTTT. This translates into CASSFFAPGLAGKTGELFF.

The V call is TRBV28, the J call TRBJ2-7; TRBD1 is a possible D gene (6 bases). The CDR3 has 14 residues. Germline V gene sequence: CDR1 MDHEN, CDR2 SYDVKM. The ends were cut back, 11 bases at V and 0 bases at J, with 17 bases in the middle. CDR3 sequence (DNA): TGTGCCGCCCAACCCGGGACACCCTCCTACGAGCAGTACTTC. The encoded protein is CAAQPGTPSYEQYF.

CDR3 in amino acids: CATSDLGGRGTGELFF. The CDR3 DNA reads TGTGCCACCAGTGATTTAGGTGGGAGAGGCACCGGGGAGCTGTTTTTT. The J gene is TRBJ2-2, the V gene TRBV24-1; weak D call: TRBD2 (5 bases). CDR1 is KGHDR, CDR2 SFDVKD, per germline. Deletions cut 1 base from V and 4 bases from J, with 12 bases between. The CDR3 sequence is 16 residues long.

The CDR3 bases are TGTGCCAGCAGCCAAGGATCAGCGTCAACTAATGAAAAACTGTTTTTT. Its protein product is CASSQGSASTNEKLFF. V and J are TRBV4-2 and TRBJ1-4; D remains unclear. This CDR3 region has 16 residues. V lost 1 base to trimming and J lost 0 bases, with 9 bases between them. From germline, CDR1 is LGHNA and CDR2 YNFKEQ.

Only one count was recorded for this clone. The J gene is TRBJ2-2, the V gene TRBV5-4, with 8 positions matching TRBD2. There are 16 residues in the CDR3. The J segment lost 6 bases and the V segment lost 5 bases, leaving 12 bases of the junction unmatched. Germline CDR1 SGHNT, CDR2 YYREEE (reference sequence). In DNA, the CDR3 is TGTGCCAGCAGTTCCAGGACTAGCCGGTTATCCGGGGAGCTGTTTTTT. Its translation is CASSSRTSRLSGELFF.

The rearrangement joins TRBV5-1 to TRBJ1-4; D call uncertain. Germline V gives CDR1 SGHRS, CDR2 YFSETQ. The V and J ends lost 4 bases and 0 bases respectively, with 4 bases between them. This CDR3 is built from 13 residues. The CDR3, as DNA: TGCGCCAGCAGCCCTACAACTAATGAAAAACTGTTTTTT. Amino acids: CASSPTTNEKLFF.

J is TRBJ1-5 and V is TRBV7-9; D call uncertain. CDR1 SEHNR and CDR2 FQNEAQ come from the germline V gene (reference sequence). The CDR3 length is 15 residues. Trimming left V 1 base short and J 5 bases short, with 12 bases between. CDR3: CASSLGLGDYQPQHF. The CDR3 DNA follows: TGTGCCAGCAGCTTAGGTTTGGGCGATTATCAGCCCCAGCATTTT.

The chain joins TRBV6-5 to TRBJ2-3, with TRBD2 identical over 8 bases. The junction had 3 bases not matched to a gene; V was cut back by 5 bases and J by 2 bases. This CDR3 region has 14 residues. Germline values: CDR1 MNHEY, CDR2 SVGAGI. CDR3 coding DNA: TGTGCCAGCAGTCCGGGGGGGGCCACAGATACGCAGTATTTT. It codes for CASSPGGATDTQYF.

V usage is TRBV24-1 and J usage is TRBJ2-3, with 9 nucleotides matching TRBD1. CDR1 is KGHDR, CDR2 SFDVKD, per germline. J lost 1 base, V lost 4 bases, and 8 bases had no gene match. This CDR3 is 17 amino acids long. DNA of the CDR3: TGTGCCACCAGTGAGCTTCTACAGGGGGCAGGCACAGATACGCAGTATTTT. Translated: CATSELLQGAGTDTQYF.

The V gene is TRBV24-1, the J gene TRBJ2-3, with 8 bases lining up with TRBD2. V lost 5 bases to trimming and J lost 2 bases; unmatched junction nucleotides: 2. Germline V CDR1 and CDR2: KGHDR, SFDVKD. The CDR3 spans 14 residues. The CDR3 sequence: CATSGSGNTDTQYF. The CDR3 DNA reads as TGTGCCACCAGTGGTAGCGGGAACACAGATACGCAGTATTTT.

This clone has just a few counts. The gene calls are TRBV15 and TRBJ2-7; 7 positions agree with TRBD2. V was pared by 5 bases and J by 4 bases, with 5 bases of the junction left unmatched. This CDR3 has 13 amino acids. Germline V lookup: CDR1 LNHNV, CDR2 YYDKDF (reference sequence). The CDR3 DNA is TGTGCCACCAGCGCGGGGGATCAATACGAGCAGTACTTC. It yields the protein CATSAGDQYEQYF.

This clone was seen a single time. This chain joins TRBV20-1 and TRBJ1-1; D is ambiguous. This CDR3 has 11 residues. Germline loops: CDR1 DFQATT, CDR2 SNEGSKA (reference sequence). Trimming shortened V by 4 bases and J by 4 bases, and 7 bases separated the two germline ends. CDR3 protein: CSANQVTEAFF. CDR3 coding DNA: TGCAGTGCTAACCAGGTCACTGAAGCTTTCTTT.

The genes are TRBV6-6 and TRBJ1-6; 9 bases align to TRBD1. The CDR3 covers 15 residues. In germline, CDR1 is MNHNY, CDR2 SVGAGI (reference sequence). V lost 6 bases and J lost 13; bases outside the gene matches: 13. The CDR3 loop reads CASSPPEQGAKPLHF. The CDR3 DNA follows: TGTGCCAGCAGCCCCCCGGAACAGGGGGCAAAGCCCCTCCACTTT.

This clone was detected only a few times. The rearrangement joins TRBV27 to TRBJ2-5, with 8 nucleotides matching TRBD2. The CDR3 is made up of 15 amino acids. The V segment lost 5 bases and the J segment 5 bases; nucleotides outside the gene matches: 10. Germline CDR1 and CDR2: MNHEY and SMNVEV (reference sequence). The CDR3 region is CASSQRRGVRETQYF. CDR3 bases: TGTGCCAGCAGTCAGCGGCGGGGGGTTAGGGAGACCCAGTACTTC.